This T cell receptor (beta chain) was sequenced for a study of blood T cell repertoires in COVID-19. As for the study in general: Sources were T cells, B-cell-depleted T cells, or PBMCs; the material itself was cDNA or gDNA.

The table came from immunoSEQ multiplex PCR; TCRdb's copy has only in-frame clones and leaves some out. Altogether fewer than 400,000 clones are present, around 84% being singletons, with the ten largest covering 1.5% to 2%. CDR1 SGHDT and CDR2 YYEEEE come from the germline V gene. The CDR3 is 17 amino acids. J lost 3 bases, V lost 4 bases, and 12 bases had no gene match. In terms of age and location, participants ranged from roughly 18 to 95 years and lived in about two dozen US areas. Membership in each cohort depended on participant-reported clinical history. Participants classified as exposed had met a COVID-19 case within 2 weeks before study entry. This clone appeared once.

The sequencing sample was made of PBMCs or T cells enriched from blood (not recorded which). This chain links TRBV5-6 with TRBJ2-2, with TRBD1 identical over 7 bases. This TCR came from a woman aged 30 to 39 who had been exposed to COVID-19. CDR3 amino acids: CASSTRQGRRHTGELFF. Here the CDR3 DNA reads TGTGCCAGCAGCACGAGACAGGGTCGGAGACACACCGGGGAGCTGTTTTTT.